This TCR beta chain originates from a study of shared clonotypes between healthy human individuals (TCRdb year 2020). For the wider study: The cohort included three men and a couple of women between 18 and 49 years of age. For each donor, CD4 naive and CD4 memory were each run on three plates, CD8 naive on two plates, and CD8 memory on one plate. Blood TCR repertoires of about five healthy adults were deeply sequenced to estimate repertoire size and the extent of clonotype sharing between individuals. Libraries were prepared and TCR repertoires were sequenced by different laboratories using diverse techniques, in order to increase sequencing depth and limit assay-specific biases. Each donor's leukapheresis produced roughly between roughly 0.9 and 9 billion PBMCs. Broader findings and caveats from the paper: Compared with non-shared clonotypes, the clonotypes found in all four sorted-subset donors had higher generation probabilities. Naive subsets generally had larger estimated clonotype richness than memory subsets did. The genetic and exposure-history diversity represented was limited by the small number of donors. Based on pairwise subsampling, the degree of clonotype sharing among donors was expected to be affected by sequencing depth. Only blood was sampled, and tissue TCR repertoires likely differ from those in blood. Incomplete sequencing was indicated by rarefaction of sorted-subset datasets, despite the large sequencing depth. Sharing across a few donors was observed for about 5% of naive CD4, over 3% of naive CD8, 2% to 2.5% of memory CD4, and over 0.3% of memory CD8 clonotypes.

TCR CDR3 regions were amplified from genomic DNA by multiplex PCR using the deep immunoSEQ assay. Extracted genomic DNA from each cell subset was distributed evenly across all wells of several immunoSEQ 96-well plates, and each plate was treated as a replicate. For sorted subsets, approximately 190 ng genomic DNA, equal to 25,000 to 35,000 T cell genomes, was loaded into each replicate PCR. Purified libraries were measured with a Qubit 3.0 fluorometer, size-checked on a Bioanalyzer 2100, and measured again with the KAPA Library Quantification kit. Every immunoSEQ 96-well plate was sequenced on a dedicated single-read 150-cycle Illumina NextSeq 550 flow cell. Turning to the authors' computational methods: Because only junctional sequences without quality scores were contained in the immunoSEQ output, filtering matching that applied to full-length reads could not be performed. To assign V/J genes and CDR3, sequences were annotated against IMGT germline references using PyIR, a Python wrapper for IgBLAST v1.9. Reads were filtered out if the reads had weak V/J assignments (E-value above 1e-6), no CDR3, stop codons, out-of-frame junctions, or ambiguous translated residues. V3J clonotypes were defined as sequences sharing the same inferred V gene, J gene, and CDR3 amino acid sequence. Percentage overlap between repertoires was calculated by dividing the number of shared unique clonotypes by the size of the smaller repertoire. RTK rarefaction, the Chao1 estimator, and Recon v2.1 estimates of unobserved clonotypes were used to assess repertoire richness. For all TCRbeta clonotypes obtained by the gDNA method from four donors, generation probabilities were computed with OLGA. TCRdb re-hosts the immuneACCESS table, in-frame sequences only. Its copies lack some clones; in the studies checked, an unresolved V gene accounts for under half of them, and the cause for the rest is not known. Clone size and V and J calls were adopted from that table, with D and trimming inferred from the DNA. Counted in this sample were about 2.1 million clones; around 93% of them appeared once. Of the sample, approximately 1.6% falls within the top ten clones.

As encoded in the germline V gene (reference sequence), CDR1 is MNHEY while CDR2 is SMNVEV. V trim: 2 bases; J trim: 2 bases; unmatched bases: 4. From the cysteine up to the phenylalanine, the CDR3 has a length of 15 residues. Just CDR3 DNA is preserved here, 45 bases in frame from base 1. Notes on this clone: The antigen this receptor binds is unknown. Within one base of it there is no much larger clone, and no base qualities were kept.

CD8 naive samples were obtained by positive selection for CCR7 among CD45RO-negative cells, yielding a CD45RA+CCR7+ population from which TemRA cells were excluded. The donors were healthy, HIV-negative adults with no recently reported acute infections or vaccinations. All donors were Caucasian adults living in Nashville, Tennessee, USA. After blood collection by leukapheresis, PBMCs were isolated using Ficoll-Histopaque density gradient centrifugation and then cryopreserved in the vapor phase of liquid nitrogen. Analytical flow cytometry was used to check the purity and quantity of every magnetically sorted T cell population. From each sorted fraction, genomic DNA was isolated and quantified by UV absorbance on a Nanodrop 2000c.

The chain couples TRBV27 to TRBJ2-3; TRBD1 lines up with 7 middle nucleotides. The specimen sequenced was naive CD8+ T cells from PBMCs. This specimen's cell subset or site label, per the study, means: CD45RA+CCR7+. The receptor's source is a man between 18 and 29 years old in good health. Some clones in this sample may be carry-over from other donors' samples. This receptor has the CDR3 CASSLRDSITDTQYF. Here is the DNA: TGTGCCAGCAGTTTAAGGGACAGTATCACAGATACGCAGTATTTT.